This T cell receptor (beta chain) was identified during a study of regulatory T cells in long-lasting Graves disease. CDR1 and CDR2 (germline): MDHEN, SYDVKM. There are 15 residues in the CDR3. The ends were cut back, 8 bases at V and 0 bases at J, with 14 bases in the middle. CDR3 regions were amplified by Arm-PCR using iRepertoire HTBI primers to build TCR beta libraries. In TCRdb, the multiplex PCR reads were re-called with MiXCR into one record per CDR3 protein. The profile shows about 370,000 distinct CDR3 sequences, around 15% of them singletons. Time point in this sample: newly diagnosed GD, antithyroid drugs for less than 3 months. The TCR library was prepared using RNA isolated from PBMCs. Peripheral blood, at approximately 9 milliliters, went into EDTA tubes.

The sequence derives from a female donor with Graves disease. The chain combines TRBV28 with TRBJ1-3; the D is unclear. This material consisted of peripheral blood mononuclear cells (PBMCs), taken at new diagnosis, from a patient treated with antithyroid drugs. The CDR3 is CASCIYGSSGNTIYF. CDR3 in DNA: TGTGCCAGCTGTATTTACGGGAGCTCTGGAAACACCATATATTTT.